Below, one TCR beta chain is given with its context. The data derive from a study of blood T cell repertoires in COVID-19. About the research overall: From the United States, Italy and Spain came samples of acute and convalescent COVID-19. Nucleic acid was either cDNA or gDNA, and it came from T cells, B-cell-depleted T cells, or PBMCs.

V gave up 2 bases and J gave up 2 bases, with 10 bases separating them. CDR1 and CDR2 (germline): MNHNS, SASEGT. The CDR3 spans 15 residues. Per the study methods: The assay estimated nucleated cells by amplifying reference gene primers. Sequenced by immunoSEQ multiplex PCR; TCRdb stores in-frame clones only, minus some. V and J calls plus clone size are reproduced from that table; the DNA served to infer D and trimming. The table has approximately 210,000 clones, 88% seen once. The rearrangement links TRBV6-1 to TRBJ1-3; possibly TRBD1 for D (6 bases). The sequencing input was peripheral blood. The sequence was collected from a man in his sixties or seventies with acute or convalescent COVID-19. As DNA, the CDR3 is TGTGCCAGCAGTGAACTCAGGGGTACTGGAAACACCATATATTTT. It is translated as CASSELRGTGNTIYF.